In this sample, the clone carrying this T cell receptor (beta chain) turned up many times. Its antigen is not identified. Profiling relied on immunoSEQ multiplex PCR, and the TCRdb table lists in-frame clones only, not all of them. The specimen has 40,000 to 55,000 clones, none found just once. Trimming took off 0 bases at V and 6 bases at J, with 13 bases between the two ends. Germline assignment: CDR1 SGHRS and CDR2 YFSETQ. The CDR3 is 15 residues long. The data belong to a study of T cells after posttransplantation cyclophosphamide. Study-wide points: Donor-recipient repertoire similarity was low at 1-2 months, rising over year one.

The chain carries TRBV5-1 and TRBJ1-5; tentative D call: TRBD1 (5 bases). The TCR sequence derives from a man between 35 and 55 years old in good health, CMV-negative, and a related stem cell transplant donor. Sample: PBMCs. The CDR3 DNA sequence: TGCGCCAGCAGCTTGGTGCCAGGGTTTTTTCAGCCCCAGCATTTT. Translation: CASSLVPGFFQPQHF. The variable domain in full, completed from reference TRBV5-1 and TRBJ1-5, reads KAGVTQTPRYLIKTRGQQVTLSCSPISGHRSVSWYQQTPGQGLQFLFEYFSETQRNKGNFPGRFSGRQFSNSRSEMNVSTLELGDSALYLCASSLVPGFFQPQHFGDGTRLSIL.